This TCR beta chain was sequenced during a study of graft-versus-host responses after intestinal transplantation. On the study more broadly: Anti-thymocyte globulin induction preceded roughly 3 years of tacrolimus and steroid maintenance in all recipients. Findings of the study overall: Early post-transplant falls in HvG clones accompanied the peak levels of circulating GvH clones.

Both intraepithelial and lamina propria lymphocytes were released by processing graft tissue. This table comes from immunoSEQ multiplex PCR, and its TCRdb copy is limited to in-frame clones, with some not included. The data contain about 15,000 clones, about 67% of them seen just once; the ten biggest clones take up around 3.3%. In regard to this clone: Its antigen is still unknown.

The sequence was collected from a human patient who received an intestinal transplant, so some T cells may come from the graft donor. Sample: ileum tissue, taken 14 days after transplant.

The CDR3 nucleotides are TGTGCTAGTGGTTACGGACAGGGTATAGAAGAGACCCAGTACTTC. Its protein is CASGYGQGIEETQYF. The rearrangement uses TRBV12-5 and TRBJ2-5; 8 positions agree with TRBD1. The CDR3 totals 15 residues. Germline V gene lookup returns CDR1 LGHNT and CDR2 FRNRAP. The ends lost 4 bases at V and 3 bases at J; junction bases unmatched: 7.